This TCR beta chain came from a study of blood T cell repertoires in COVID-19 (dated by TCRdb to 2020 to 2022). Context from the whole study: Samples covering the acute and convalescent phases of COVID-19 were provided by collaborators in the United States, Italy and Spain. The prospective study material was composed of cDNA or gDNA derived from T cells, B-cell-depleted T cells, or PBMCs. Deeply sampled blood TCRbeta repertoires from subjects exposed to, actively infected with, or recovered from COVID-19 were included in the dataset. The repertoires were released in a freely available public database intended as a resource for research on the immune response to SARS-CoV-2. Samples came from the ongoing ImmuneRACE study (first 160 participants) plus 1,254 subjects from 6 global collaborators. Sample metadata almost always included a de-identified subject ID, COVID-19 status, age in years and sex. Where HLA class I and class II types were available, the types were taken from metadata supplied by the sample provider, not from assay-based typing.

TCRbeta CDR3 regions were amplified from genomic DNA by means of the immunoSEQ Assay, a bias-controlled multiplex PCR. The study's own analysis went as follows. Nucleated cell counts per sample were estimated from amplification of reference gene primers within the assay. To quantify the absolute abundance of each unique TCRbeta CDR3 rearrangement, sequence reads were collapsed and filtered. For each sample, productive Simpson clonality was calculated as the square root of Simpson's diversity index over productive rearrangements. This immuneACCESS table, as held by TCRdb, lists in-frame sequences with V and J called but not all clones. Of the missing ones, under half trace to an unresolved V gene in checked studies; the others have no known cause. V and J calls plus clone size are reproduced from that table; the DNA served to infer D and trimming. The sample table records roughly 280,000 clones; around nine tenths of these occur just once. The top ten clonotypes cover 5.2% of the sample.

The paper as a whole reports these results and caveats: The amount of clinical and demographic metadata varied by source and participant and was provided uncurated.

One collaborating source in Seattle enrolled patients during active infection and followed them longitudinally through the course of disease. Whole blood was collected in K2EDTA tubes by collaborating institutions according to the institutions' own protocols. For TCRbeta analysis, collaborators shipped samples as frozen whole blood, isolated PBMCs, or DNA extracted from either of those sample types. This clone has only one observation. Its recognized antigen is unknown. Base qualities are missing; no much larger clone stands one base away. This clonotype originated in a woman aged 60 to 75 with COVID-19, enrolled during active disease. The source material was peripheral blood.

The CDR3 is CASSLEGEYGYTF. The DNA sequence reads TGCGCCAGCAGCTTGGAAGGGGAATATGGCTACACCTTC. The V and J segments used are TRBV5-1 and TRBJ1-2; 5 matching bases give a weak D call of TRBD1. The CDR3 sequence holds 13 residues, the cysteine and phenylalanine included. Just the 39-base CDR3 DNA is kept, in frame starting at base 1. The germline V gene sets CDR1 to SGHRS and CDR2 to YFSETQ. A distance of 8 bases separates the germline ends of V and J, which lose 0 bases and 5 bases respectively.